A single sample is the source of the 18 T cell receptor beta chains below, sequenced in a study of technical replicates of blood from several donors. Clones were sequenced by immunoSEQ multiplex PCR, and TCRdb holds only the in-frame ones, with some missing. The sample has around 50,000 clones; roughly 90% are singletons. Sequencing input: PBMCs. The receptors shown here come from a human donor in good health. Some clones in this sample may be carry-over from other donors' samples.

The chain employs TRBV5-4 and TRBJ1-1; tentative D call: TRBD1 (5 bases). From germline, CDR1 is SGHNT and CDR2 YYREEE (reference sequence). Trimming removed 1 base at V and 4 bases at J, with 11 bases between. CDR3 length: 14 amino acids. The CDR3 reads CASSLSPRGTEAFF. The DNA for the CDR3 is TGTGCCAGCAGCTTGTCCCCTAGGGGCACTGAAGCTTTCTTT.

This clone has a handful of counts. V gene TRBV10-3 combines with J gene TRBJ2-7; 7 bases are a match to TRBD2. CDR1 and CDR2 from the germline V gene are ENHRY and SYGVKD. The V segment lost 3 bases and the J segment 3 bases; nucleotides outside the gene matches: 2. This CDR3 is 13 amino acids long. The CDR3 loop reads CAISDTSDYEQYF. In DNA, the CDR3 is TGTGCCATCAGTGATACTAGCGACTACGAGCAGTACTTC.

The chain couples TRBV5-4 to TRBJ1-2; no firm D call. The CDR3 is 13 residues long. Germline values: CDR1 SGHNT, CDR2 YYREEE (reference sequence). V lost 1 base and J lost 4, with 8 bases in between. The CDR3 is CASSLSGIYGYTF. The CDR3 DNA reads as TGTGCCAGCAGCTTGTCGGGGATCTATGGCTACACCTTC.

In this sample, this clone turned up once. The chain recombines TRBV2 with TRBJ2-7; the D gene is possibly TRBD2 (6 bases). V was trimmed by 7 bases and J by 2 bases, leaving 9 bases between them. Germline V gives CDR1 SNHLY, CDR2 FYNNEI. This CDR3 is built from 12 residues. The CDR3 DNA sequence: TGTGCCAGCAATAGCGGAACCTACGAGCAGTACTTC. It translates to CASNSGTYEQYF.

This chain connects TRBV2 to TRBJ2-2, with TRBD2 identical over 7 bases. V gave up 2 bases and J gave up 0 bases; unmatched junction bases: 9. Germline V lookup: CDR1 SNHLY, CDR2 FYNNEI. The CDR3 is made up of 18 amino acids. The CDR3 is CASSERGAGDANTGELFF. The CDR3 nucleotides read TGTGCCAGCAGTGAAAGGGGTGCGGGGGACGCGAACACCGGGGAGCTGTTTTTT.

The V gene is TRBV2, the J gene TRBJ2-5, with D perhaps TRBD2 (5 bases). Germline CDR1 is SNHLY and CDR2 is FYNNEI. This CDR3 has 13 residues. The V gene lost 4 bases and the J gene lost 5 bases, with 11 bases spanning the gap. DNA for the CDR3: TGTGCCAGCAGTGTGAGGGAGAGGGAGACCCAGTACTTC. As protein: CASSVRERETQYF.

The V gene is TRBV19, the J gene TRBJ1-4, with 7 bases lining up with TRBD1. The length of the CDR3 is 13 residues. Looked up from germline, CDR1 is LNHDA and CDR2 is SQIVND (reference sequence). After removal of 8 bases from V and 7 bases from J, the junction contained 7 bases not matched to a gene. This CDR3 reads CASLQGFGEKLFF. For the CDR3, the DNA is TGTGCCAGTTTACAGGGGTTTGGTGAAAAACTGTTTTTT.

The chain combines TRBV5-6 with TRBJ2-5; D is perhaps TRBD2 (6 bases). CDR1 SGHDT and CDR2 YYEEEE come from the germline V gene. V was cut by 0 bases and J by 1 base, with 10 bases left in between. The CDR3 runs 15 residues. The CDR3 sequence is CASSLAGSGQETQYF. CDR3 bases: TGTGCCAGCAGCTTGGCGGGTAGCGGCCAAGAGACCCAGTACTTC.

The gene calls are TRBV27 and TRBJ2-2, with 7 bases matching TRBD1. V lost 10 bases to trimming and J lost 5 bases; unmatched junction nucleotides: 10. The germline V gene encodes CDR1 MNHEY and CDR2 SMNVEV (reference sequence). The CDR3 is 14 residues long. The CDR3 spells CATNPTQGTGELFF. CDR3 bases: TGTGCCACCAATCCAACACAGGGGACCGGGGAGCTGTTTTTT.

V is TRBV18 and J is TRBJ1-1, with 9 bases that match TRBD1. Germline V lookup: CDR1 KGHSH, CDR2 LQKENI. V lost 3 bases and J lost 0; bases outside the gene matches: 11. The CDR3 covers 18 residues. CDR3 in DNA: TGTGCCAGCTCACCTGGGCCGGGACAGGGAGCCATGAACACTGAAGCTTTCTTT. Translated: CASSPGPGQGAMNTEAFF.

The chain couples TRBV6-1 to TRBJ1-2, with 7 bases identical to TRBD1. The ends lost 8 bases at V and 2 bases at J; junction bases unmatched: 11. CDR3 length: 15 amino acids. Germline V gene sequence: CDR1 MNHNS, CDR2 SASEGT. CDR3 DNA: TGTGCCAGCGGTAAGGGTGGGACAGACAACTATGGCTACACCTTC. Its protein is CASGKGGTDNYGYTF.

The chain combines TRBV6-5 with TRBJ1-2; TRBD1 agrees at 9 bases. The ends lost 6 bases at V and 5 bases at J; junction bases unmatched: 7. This CDR3 has 14 residues. Germline CDR1 reads MNHEY; CDR2 reads SVGAGI. CDR3 region: CASRRGQGVYGYTF. The DNA for the CDR3 is TGTGCCAGCAGGCGGGGACAGGGAGTTTATGGCTACACCTTC.

The J gene is TRBJ2-5, the V gene TRBV5-1, with 13 bases matching TRBD2. V was pared by 2 bases and J by 3 bases, with 4 bases of the junction left unmatched. The germline gives CDR1 SGHRS, CDR2 YFSETQ. The CDR3 contains 16 residues. DNA of the CDR3: TGCGCCAGCAGCTTCCTAGGACTAGCGGGAGAAGAGACCCAGTACTTC. Protein: CASSFLGLAGEETQYF.

The rearrangement links TRBV14 to TRBJ2-2; tentatively, D is TRBD2 (6 bases). Trimming removed 3 bases at V and 7 bases at J, with 15 bases between. The CDR3 contains 15 residues. The V gene's germline CDR1 is SGHDN and CDR2 FVKESK. CDR3 amino acids: CASSHRRGYLGELFF. CDR3 bases: TGTGCCAGCAGCCACCGACGGGGGTATCTCGGGGAGCTGTTTTTT.

CDR3 in DNA: TGTGCCAGCAGTGGACTAGACGGCTCGGATACGCAGTATTTT. Protein sequence: CASSGLDGSDTQYF. J is TRBJ2-3 and V is TRBV2; a possible D gene is TRBD2 (6 bases). The V gene's germline CDR1 is SNHLY and CDR2 FYNNEI. The CDR3 consists of 14 residues. V lost 4 bases to trimming and J lost 6 bases, with 14 bases between them.

The chain combines TRBV5-1 with TRBJ1-2; tentatively, D is TRBD1 (5 bases). This CDR3 is built from 14 residues. V lost 0 bases, J lost 8 bases, and 14 bases lay in between. Germline assignment: CDR1 SGHRS and CDR2 YFSETQ. CDR3 residues: CASSLGGAKEGYTF. CDR3 nucleotides: TGCGCCAGCAGCTTGGGTGGGGCCAAGGAGGGCTACACCTTC.

The rearrangement links TRBV12-5 to TRBJ2-7; 11 bases line up with TRBD1. Trimming removed 7 bases from V and 6 bases from J; junction bases left unmatched: 11. The CDR3 has 15 amino acids. The germline CDR1 and CDR2 sequences are LGHNT and FRNRAP. The CDR3 bases are TGTGCTAGTGACCCGCCGGGACAGGGGGTTGCCGAGCAGTACTTC. Its translation: CASDPPGQGVAEQYF.

V gene TRBV11-2 combines with J gene TRBJ2-7; no clear D. Germline V gene lookup returns CDR1 SGHAT and CDR2 FQNNGV. V was cut by 2 bases and J by 1 base, with 6 bases left in between. The CDR3 totals 13 residues. DNA for the CDR3: TGTGCCAGCAGCTTATCAGGATCCTACGAGCAGTACTTC. Protein sequence: CASSLSGSYEQYF.